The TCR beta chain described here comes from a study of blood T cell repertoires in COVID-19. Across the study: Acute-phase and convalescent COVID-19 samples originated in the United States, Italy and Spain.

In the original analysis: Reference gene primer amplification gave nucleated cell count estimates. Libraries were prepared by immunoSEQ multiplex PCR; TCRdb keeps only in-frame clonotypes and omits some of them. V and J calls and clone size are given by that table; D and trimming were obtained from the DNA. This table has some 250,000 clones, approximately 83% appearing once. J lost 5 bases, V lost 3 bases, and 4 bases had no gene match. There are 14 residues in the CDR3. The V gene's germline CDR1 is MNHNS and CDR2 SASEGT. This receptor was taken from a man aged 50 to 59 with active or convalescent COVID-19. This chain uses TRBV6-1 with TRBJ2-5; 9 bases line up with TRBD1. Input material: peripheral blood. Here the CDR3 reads CASSEGTGKETQYF. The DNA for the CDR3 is TGTGCCAGCAGTGAGGGGACAGGGAAGGAGACCCAGTACTTC.